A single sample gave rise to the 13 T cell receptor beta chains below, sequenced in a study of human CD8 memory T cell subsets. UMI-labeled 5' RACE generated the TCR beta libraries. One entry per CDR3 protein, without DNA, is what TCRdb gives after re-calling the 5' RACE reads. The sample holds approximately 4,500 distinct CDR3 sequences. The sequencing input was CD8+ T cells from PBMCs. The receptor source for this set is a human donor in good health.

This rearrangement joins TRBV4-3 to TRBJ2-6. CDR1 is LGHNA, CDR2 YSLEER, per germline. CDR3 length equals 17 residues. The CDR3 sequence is CASSQGSSSEGANVLTF.

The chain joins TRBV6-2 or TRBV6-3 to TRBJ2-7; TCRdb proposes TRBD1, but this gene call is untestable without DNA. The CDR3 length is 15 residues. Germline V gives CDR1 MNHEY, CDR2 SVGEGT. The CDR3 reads CASSPDGTNPYEQYF.

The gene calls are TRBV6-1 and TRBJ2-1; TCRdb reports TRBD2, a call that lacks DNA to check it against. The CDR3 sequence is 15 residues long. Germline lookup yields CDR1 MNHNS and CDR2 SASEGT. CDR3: CASSEMGDGYNEQFF.

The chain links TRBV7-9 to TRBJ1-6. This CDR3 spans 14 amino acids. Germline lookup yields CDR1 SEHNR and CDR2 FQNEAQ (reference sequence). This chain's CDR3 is CASSFGQSDSPLHF.

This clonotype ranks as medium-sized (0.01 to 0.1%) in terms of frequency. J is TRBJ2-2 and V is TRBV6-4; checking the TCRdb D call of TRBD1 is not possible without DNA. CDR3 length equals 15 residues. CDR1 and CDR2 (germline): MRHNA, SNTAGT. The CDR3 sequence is CASRVQGGDTGELFF.

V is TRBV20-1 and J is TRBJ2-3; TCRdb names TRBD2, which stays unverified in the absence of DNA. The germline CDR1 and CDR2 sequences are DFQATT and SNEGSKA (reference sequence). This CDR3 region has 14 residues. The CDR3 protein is CSANLAGGTHTQYF.

CDR3 sequence: CASSSGTSKDEQYF. The chain employs TRBV6-2 or TRBV6-3 and TRBJ2-7; TCRdb indicates TRBD2, and absent DNA this call remains unverified. Germline lookup yields CDR1 MNHEY and CDR2 SVGEGT. This CDR3 comprises 14 residues.

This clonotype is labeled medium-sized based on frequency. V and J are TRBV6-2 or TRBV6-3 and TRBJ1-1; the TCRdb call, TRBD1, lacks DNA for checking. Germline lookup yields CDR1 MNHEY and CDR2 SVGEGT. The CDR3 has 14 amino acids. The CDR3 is CASSLTGERAEAFF.

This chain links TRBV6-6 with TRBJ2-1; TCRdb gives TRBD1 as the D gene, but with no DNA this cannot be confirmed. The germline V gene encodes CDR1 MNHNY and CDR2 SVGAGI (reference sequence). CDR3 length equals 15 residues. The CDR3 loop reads CASSYPSDRVNEQFF.

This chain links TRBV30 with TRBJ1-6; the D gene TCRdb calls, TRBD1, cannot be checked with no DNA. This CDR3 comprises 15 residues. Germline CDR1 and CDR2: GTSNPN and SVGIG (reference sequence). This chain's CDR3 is CAWSVGLGDSSPLHF.

CDR3 region: CASSGPGQIYGYTF. This chain uses TRBV7-6 with TRBJ1-2; TCRdb's D call of TRBD1 is untestable without DNA. The CDR3 has 14 residues. Per germline, CDR1 SGHVS and CDR2 FNYEAQ.

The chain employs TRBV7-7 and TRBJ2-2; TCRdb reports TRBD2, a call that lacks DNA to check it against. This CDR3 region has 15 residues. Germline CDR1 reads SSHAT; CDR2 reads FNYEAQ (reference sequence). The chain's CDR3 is CASSLRRGGPGELFF.

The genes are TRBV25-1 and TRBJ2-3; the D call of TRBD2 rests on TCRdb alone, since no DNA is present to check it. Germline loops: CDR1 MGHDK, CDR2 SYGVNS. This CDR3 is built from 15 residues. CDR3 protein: CASRLAGGRADTQYF.